The 3 T cell receptor beta chains below were found in one sample sequenced in a study of T cell repertoires in cytomegalovirus infection. MiXCR, run by TCRdb on the reads, gives a single entry per CDR3 protein. The sample lists about 450,000 distinct CDR3 sequences, approximately 31% occurring once. Specimen: PBMCs. The receptors shown here come from a human donor in good health (CMV status not recorded). Some clones in this sample may be carry-over from other donors' samples.

Concerning this clonotype: The junction departs from the called germline gene at one end, perhaps through a read error. J is TRBJ2-1 and V is TRBV12-3 or TRBV12-4; 13 bases are a match to TRBD2. The CDR3 covers 16 residues. CDR3 residues: CASSSRLAGGYNEPFF. The CDR3 DNA reads TGTGCCAGCAGCTCCCGACTAGCGGGGGGCTACAATGAGCCGTTCTTC.

With respect to this clonotype: At one of its ends the junction is not consistent with the germline gene, which may arise from a read error. V is TRBV15 and J is TRBJ2-7; weak D call: TRBD1 (5 bases). This CDR3 comprises 15 residues. Per germline, CDR1 LNHNV and CDR2 YYDKDF (reference sequence). CDR3 DNA sequence: TGTGCCACCAGCAGAGATCGCACGACAGTTAACGAGCAGTCCTTC. It yields the protein CATSRDRTTVNEQSF.

With respect to this clonotype: The junction differs from germline at one of its ends, possibly a read error. The chain combines TRBV19 with TRBJ1-5; D unclear. In germline, CDR1 is LNHDA, CDR2 SQIVND (reference sequence). The CDR3 length is 12 residues. CDR3 residues: CASRTGNQPHHF. The CDR3 nucleotides are TGTGCCAGTAGAACTGGCAATCAGCCCCATCATTTT.